Listed here are 18 T cell receptor beta chains from one sample, sequenced in a study of T cell clonality in common variable immunodeficiency. Sequenced by immunoSEQ multiplex PCR; TCRdb stores in-frame clones only, minus some. The repertoire shows some 50,000 clones, none seen only once; the top ten take about 5.9%. Sequencing was done on a sample of peripheral blood mononuclear cells. The receptors were sampled from a person aged 18 to 70 in good health.

Ten or more counts support this clone. The CDR3 end lies 3 residues beyond the end of the read and is filled in from the germline J gene. This chain connects TRBV19 to TRBJ2-3, with 11 bases aligning to TRBD2. CDR3 length: 17 amino acids. Unmatched junction bases numbered 7, after V lost 5 bases and J lost 0 bases. Germline values: CDR1 LNHDA, CDR2 SQIVND (reference sequence). CDR3 region: CASSLRLAGTSTDTQYF. Incomplete CDR3 DNA: TGTGCCAGTAGTCTCAGACTAGCGGGGACTAGCACAGATACG.

This clone has ten or more counts. CDR3 bases read: TGTGCCAGCTCACGGGGCAGTTCTTATAATTCACCC. This encodes CASSRGSSYNSP. The complete CDR3 protein is CASSRGSSYNSPLHF. The chain carries TRBV18 and TRBJ1-6; D is perhaps TRBD1 (5 bases). The read ends 3 residues early relative to the CDR3; the germline J gene fills the gap. The germline V and J ends were trimmed by 4 bases and 4 bases, with 11 bases remaining between them. Germline loops: CDR1 KGHSH, CDR2 LQKENI. The CDR3 spans 15 residues.

This clone has only a few counts. The read stops 3 residues short of the end of the CDR3; the missing end is completed from the germline J gene. The genes are TRBV19 and TRBJ1-2; D not certain. This CDR3 is 14 amino acids long. Germline-derived CDR1 and CDR2 are LNHDA and SQIVND (reference sequence). Partial CDR3 DNA: TGTGCCAGTAACGACTTCAGCTCCTACAATGAC. As protein: CASNDFSSYND. The entire CDR3 protein reads CASNDFSSYNDYTF.

This clone was seen only a few times. The read is 3 residues too short to cover the CDR3 end, so that end is filled in from the germline J gene. V gene TRBV7-7 combines with J gene TRBJ2-2, with D perhaps matching TRBD1 (6 bases). Germline CDR1 is SSHAT and CDR2 is FNYEAQ (reference sequence). The length of the CDR3 is 13 residues. CDR3 DNA, as far as it was read: TGTGCCAGCAGCTCACAGGGTGGAGAAAAG. Protein sequence: CASSSQGGEK. Given in full, the CDR3 is CASSSQGGEKLFF. Full variable domain (rest looked up from reference TRBV7-7 and TRBJ2-2): GAGVSQSPRYKVTKRGQDVTLRCDPISSHATLYWYQQALGQGPEFLTYFNYEAQPDKSGLPSDRFSAERPEGSISTLTIQRTEQRDSAMYRCASSSQGGEKLFFGEGSRLTVL.

This clone was seen at least ten times. Read data end 3 residues before the CDR3 end; the end is taken from the germline J gene. This rearrangement joins TRBV18 to TRBJ2-5, with TRBD1 identical over 10 bases. J gave up 5 bases and V 3 bases, and 6 bases lay outside the gene matches. The CDR3 has 15 residues. Germline loops: CDR1 KGHSH, CDR2 LQKENI. The sequenced CDR3 bases are TGTGCCAGCTCACCGGGACAGGGGAAGGTTGAGACC. This sequence encodes CASSPGQGKVET. The complete CDR3 reads CASSPGQGKVETQYF.

This clone has just a few counts. The read gets to within 3 residues of the CDR3 end, and the germline J gene fills in the rest. V and J are TRBV11-2 and TRBJ1-2; D remains ambiguous. This CDR3 region has 11 residues. Germline CDR1 and CDR2: SGHAT and FQNNGV. The CDR3 loop is CASSRERGYTF. CDR3 DNA, as far as it was read: TGTGCCAGCAGCCGAGAGAGGGGC.

This clone was seen repeatedly, ten times or more. The read ends 3 residues early relative to the CDR3; the germline J gene fills the gap. The chain joins TRBV18 to TRBJ2-1, with 9 bases matching TRBD2. The ends lost 1 base at V and 6 bases at J; junction bases unmatched: 7. This CDR3 comprises 16 residues. Germline lookup yields CDR1 KGHSH and CDR2 LQKENI. Partial CDR3 DNA: TGTGCCAGCTCACCACGATTGCGGGGGGGCCGCAATGAG. Protein product: CASSPRLRGGRNE. The entire CDR3 reads CASSPRLRGGRNEQFF.

This clone was counted many times. From the germline J gene comes the end of the CDR3, since the read stops 3 residues before it. V usage is TRBV4-1 and J usage is TRBJ2-5; D unclear. Germline assignment: CDR1 MGHRA and CDR2 YSYEKL. V dropped 2 bases and J dropped 3 bases, with 7 bases sitting between them. The CDR3 runs 13 residues. The chain's CDR3 is CASSQWRKETQYF. CDR3 DNA (partial): TGCGCCAGCAGCCAATGGCGGAAAGAGACC.

The table lists this clone with many counts. The CDR3 end falls 3 residues outside the read, so it is completed with the germline J gene. The V and J genes are TRBV7-2 and TRBJ2-2, with TRBD1 matching over 9 bases. V gave up 3 bases and J gave up 7 bases; unmatched junction bases: 6. CDR1 and CDR2 (germline): SGHTA, FQGNSA. The CDR3 covers 15 residues. The sequenced part of the CDR3 DNA is TGTGCCAGCAGCTTCACAGGGGGCTACGGCGGGGAG. It yields the protein CASSFTGGYGGE. The entire CDR3 reads CASSFTGGYGGELFF.

This clone was detected ten times or more. Read sequence stops 3 residues before the CDR3 end, and the germline J gene provides the missing end. V and J are TRBV30 and TRBJ1-1, with 9 bases matching TRBD1. Losses at the gene ends were 8 bases for V and 6 bases for J; bases not matched to a gene: 7. The CDR3 contains 12 residues. The germline V gene encodes CDR1 GTSNPN and CDR2 SVGIG (reference sequence). The CDR3 spells CAVNRGQAEAFF. The sequenced part of the CDR3 DNA is TGTGCCGTAAACAGGGGGCAAGCTGAA.

Concerning this clone itself: The sequenced fragment ends 3 residues before the CDR3 boundary, so the rest is inferred from the germline J gene. The chain joins TRBV5-1 to TRBJ1-2; 7 bases map to TRBD1. The germline V gene has CDR1 SGHRS and CDR2 YFSETQ. The CDR3 runs 16 residues. CDR3 DNA, as far as it was read: TGCGCCAGCAGCTTGGTTCAGGGGGGAATCTCAGATACC. It codes for CASSLVQGGISDT. The full-length CDR3 reads as CASSLVQGGISDTYTF.

This clone was observed at least ten times. The read gets to within 3 residues of the CDR3 end, and the germline J gene fills in the rest. The chain employs TRBV4-1 and TRBJ1-4, with a tentative D call TRBD1 (5 bases). The CDR3 runs 15 residues. V gave up 0 bases and J gave up 8 bases, with 13 bases separating them. CDR1 and CDR2 from the germline V gene are MGHRA and YSYEKL. The CDR3 bases that were read are TGCGCCAGCAGCCAAGAGGGGCTTTCCAAAGAAAAA. This encodes CASSQEGLSKEK. In full, the CDR3 is CASSQEGLSKEKLFF.

This clone was found many times. Sequencing ends 3 residues short of the CDR3 end; the germline J gene provides the rest. The chain is built from TRBV29-1 and TRBJ1-3; no definite D call. Germline lookup yields CDR1 SQVTM and CDR2 ANQGSEA. CDR3 length equals 14 residues. V lost 3 bases to trimming and J lost 0 bases, with 9 bases between them. CDR3 DNA, as far as it was read: TGCAGCGTTGATTCAGGAGCCTCTGGAAACACC. Residues: CSVDSGASGNT. Given in full, the CDR3 is CSVDSGASGNTIYF. Together with reference TRBV29-1 and TRBJ1-3, the CDR3 gives the full variable domain: SAVISQKPSRDICQRGTSLTIQCQVDSQVTMMFWYRQQPGQSLTLIATANQGSEATYESGFVIDKFPISRPNLTFSTLTVSNMSPEDSSIYLCSVDSGASGNTIYFGEGSWLTVV.

Ten or more counts support this clone. The read ends 3 residues before the CDR3 terminus; that terminus is restored from the germline J gene. V usage is TRBV15 and J usage is TRBJ2-5; D not resolved. The CDR3 length is 12 residues. V was pared by 8 bases and J by 5 bases, with 12 bases between. Germline V gives CDR1 LNHNV, CDR2 YYDKDF (reference sequence). The chain's CDR3 is CATSLPGETQYF. The CDR3 bases that were read are TGTGCCACCTCCTTACCCGGGGAGACC. The full variable domain, its missing parts supplied by reference TRBV15 and TRBJ2-5, is DAMVIQNPRYQVTQFGKPVTLSCSQTLNHNVMYWYQQKSSQAPKLLFHYYDKDFNNEADTPDNFQSRRPNTSFCFLDIRSPGLGDTAMYLCATSLPGETQYFGPGTRLLVL.

Remarks on this clone: Coverage ceases 3 residues before the CDR3 finishes, and the germline J gene fills in the end. The chain couples TRBV2 to TRBJ2-1; 9 nucleotides agree with TRBD1. The CDR3 runs to 16 residues. The germline gives CDR1 SNHLY, CDR2 FYNNEI. Losses at the gene ends were 10 bases for V and 3 bases for J; bases not matched to a gene: 13. CDR3 sequence: CATVTGTGKNYNEQFF. The CDR3 DNA, read in part, is TGTGCCACCGTAACCGGGACAGGGAAAAACTACAATGAG.

This clone was seen ten or more times. The read gets to within 3 residues of the CDR3 end, and the germline J gene fills in the rest. The chain combines TRBV7-2 with TRBJ1-6; a possible D gene is TRBD1 (6 bases). Trimming left V 2 bases short and J 7 bases short, with 12 bases between. Germline lookup yields CDR1 SGHTA and CDR2 FQGNSA. This CDR3 is built from 15 residues. The CDR3 loop is CASSLSWQGNSPLHF. CDR3 bases read: TGTGCCAGCAGCTTATCATGGCAGGGGAATTCACCC.

This clone was seen ten or more times. Read data end 3 residues before the CDR3 end; the end is taken from the germline J gene. This chain uses TRBV2 with TRBJ2-1; a possible D gene is TRBD1 (5 bases). V was shortened by 2 bases and J by 9 bases, with 8 bases between the two germline ends. Germline V gene lookup returns CDR1 SNHLY and CDR2 FYNNEI. The CDR3 has 12 amino acids. The CDR3 here is CASSEQGSEQFF. Partial CDR3 DNA: TGTGCCAGCAGTGAACAGGGTTCTGAG.

The table lists this clone with many counts. The read finishes 3 residues shy of the CDR3 end, and the germline J gene is used to complete it. The chain recombines TRBV5-4 with TRBJ2-7; 8 nucleotides line up with TRBD1. Germline V gene sequence: CDR1 SGHNT, CDR2 YYREEE (reference sequence). Losses at the gene ends were 0 bases for V and 1 base for J; bases not matched to a gene: 6. There are 16 residues in the CDR3. The chain's CDR3 is CASSLGSGQVSYEQYF. The CDR3 bases that were read are TGTGCCAGCAGCTTGGGGTCGGGACAGGTATCCTACGAG. Together with reference TRBV5-4 and TRBJ2-7, the CDR3 gives the full variable domain: ETGVTQSPTHLIKTRGQQVTLRCSSQSGHNTVSWYQQALGQGPQFIFQYYREEENGRGNFPPRFSGLQFPNYSSELNVNALELDDSALYLCASSLGSGQVSYEQYFGPGTRLTVT.